This record concerns one TCR beta chain sequence. These data come from a study of shared clonotypes between healthy human individuals. V lost 2 bases, J lost 0 bases, and 7 bases lay in between. The germline CDR1 and CDR2 sequences are SGHAT and FQNNGV. The CDR3 totals 14 residues. Some clones are missing from TCRdb's copy, which holds only in-frame ones; the method was immunoSEQ multiplex PCR. The table records about 2,500,000 clones, 90% to 95% of them present only once. The J gene is TRBJ1-1, the V gene TRBV11-2; no firm D call. The TCR sequence derives from a man aged 18 to 29 in good health. Sequenced: naive CD4+ T cells sorted from blood. Subset reported: CD45RA+ positively selected. The CDR3 sequence is CASSLMVMNTEAFF. CDR3 in DNA: TGTGCCAGCAGCTTAATGGTAATGAACACTGAAGCTTTCTTT.